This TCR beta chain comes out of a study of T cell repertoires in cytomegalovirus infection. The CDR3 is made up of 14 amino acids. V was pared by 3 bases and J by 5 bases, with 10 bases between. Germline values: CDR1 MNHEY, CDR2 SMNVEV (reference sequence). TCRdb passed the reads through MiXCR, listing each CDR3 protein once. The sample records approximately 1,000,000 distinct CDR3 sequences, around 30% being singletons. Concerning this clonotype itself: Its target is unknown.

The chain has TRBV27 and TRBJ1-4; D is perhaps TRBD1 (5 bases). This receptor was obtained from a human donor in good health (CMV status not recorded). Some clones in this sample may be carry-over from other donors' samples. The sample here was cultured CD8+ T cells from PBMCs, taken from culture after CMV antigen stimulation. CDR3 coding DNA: TGTGCCAGCAGTTTGATGCGGGGGAATGAAAAACTGTTTTTT. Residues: CASSLMRGNEKLFF.